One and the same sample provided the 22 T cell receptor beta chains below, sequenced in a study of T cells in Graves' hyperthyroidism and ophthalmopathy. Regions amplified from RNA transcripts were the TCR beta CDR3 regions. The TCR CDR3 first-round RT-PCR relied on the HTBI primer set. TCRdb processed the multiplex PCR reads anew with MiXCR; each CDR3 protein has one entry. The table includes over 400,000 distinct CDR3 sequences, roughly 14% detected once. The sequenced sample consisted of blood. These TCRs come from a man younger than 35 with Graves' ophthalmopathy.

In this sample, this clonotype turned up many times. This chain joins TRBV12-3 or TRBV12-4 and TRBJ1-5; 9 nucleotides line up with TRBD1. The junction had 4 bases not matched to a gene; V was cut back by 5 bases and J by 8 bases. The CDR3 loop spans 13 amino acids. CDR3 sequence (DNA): TGTGCCAGCAGTCGGACAGGGGATGAGCCCCAGCATTTT. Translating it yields CASSRTGDEPQHF.

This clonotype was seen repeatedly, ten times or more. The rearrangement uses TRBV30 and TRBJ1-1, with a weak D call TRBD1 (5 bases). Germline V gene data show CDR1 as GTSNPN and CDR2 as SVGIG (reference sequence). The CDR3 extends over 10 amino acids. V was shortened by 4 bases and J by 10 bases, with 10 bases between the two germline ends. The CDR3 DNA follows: TGTGCCTGGAAGGGGAAGACAGCTTTCTTT. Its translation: CAWKGKTAFF.

CDR3 sequence (DNA): TGCAGCGCCCATCGGGGGGGGGGTGGCTACACCTTC. Its protein is CSAHRGGGGYTF. The chain employs TRBV29-1 and TRBJ1-2; maybe TRBD1 (5 bases). The CDR3 spans 12 residues. The V and J ends lost 7 bases and 7 bases respectively, with 16 bases between them. Germline lookup yields CDR1 SQVTM and CDR2 ANQGSEA.

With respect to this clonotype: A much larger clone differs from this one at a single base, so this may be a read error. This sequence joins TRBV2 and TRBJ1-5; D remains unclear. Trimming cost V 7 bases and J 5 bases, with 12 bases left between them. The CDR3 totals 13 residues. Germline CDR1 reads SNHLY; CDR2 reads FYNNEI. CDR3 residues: CASIETTYQPQHF. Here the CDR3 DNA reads TGTGCCAGCATCGAAACGACCTATCAGCCCCAGCATTTT.

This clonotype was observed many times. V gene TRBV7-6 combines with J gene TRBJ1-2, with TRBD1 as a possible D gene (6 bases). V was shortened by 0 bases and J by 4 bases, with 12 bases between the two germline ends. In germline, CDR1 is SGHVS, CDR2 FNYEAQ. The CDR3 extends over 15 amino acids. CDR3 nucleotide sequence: TGTGCCAGCAGCTTAGCCATGGGGGCTGGCTATGGCTACACCTTC. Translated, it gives CASSLAMGAGYGYTF.

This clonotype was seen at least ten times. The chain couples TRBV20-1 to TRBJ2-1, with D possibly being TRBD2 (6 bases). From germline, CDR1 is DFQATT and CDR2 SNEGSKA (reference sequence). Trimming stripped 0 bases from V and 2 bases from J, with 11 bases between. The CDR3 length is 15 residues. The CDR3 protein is CSARDIGGTYNEQFF. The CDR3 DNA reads TGCAGTGCTAGAGATATTGGCGGGACCTACAATGAGCAGTTCTTC.

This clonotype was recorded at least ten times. CDR3 nucleotides: TGCAGTGCTAGGGGCGTCTATACGGGCACAGATACGCAGTATTTT. This encodes CSARGVYTGTDTQYF. The chain couples TRBV20-1 to TRBJ2-3; D call uncertain. This CDR3 comprises 15 residues. Trimming took 3 bases from V and 1 from J, leaving 14 bases between them. The germline gives CDR1 DFQATT, CDR2 SNEGSKA (reference sequence).

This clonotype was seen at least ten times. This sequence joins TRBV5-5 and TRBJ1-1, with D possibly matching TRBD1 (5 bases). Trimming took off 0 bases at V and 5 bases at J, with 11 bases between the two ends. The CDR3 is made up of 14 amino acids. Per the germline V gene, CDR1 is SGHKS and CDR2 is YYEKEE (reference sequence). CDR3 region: CASSLARRETEAFF. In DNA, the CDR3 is TGTGCCAGCAGCTTGGCCCGCAGGGAAACTGAAGCTTTCTTT.

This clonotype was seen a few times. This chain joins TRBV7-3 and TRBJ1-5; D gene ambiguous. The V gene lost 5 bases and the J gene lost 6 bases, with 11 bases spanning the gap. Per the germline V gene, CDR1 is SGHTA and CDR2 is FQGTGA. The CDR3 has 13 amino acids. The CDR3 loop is CASSQAWGQPQHF. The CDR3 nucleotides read TGTGCCAGCAGCCAGGCTTGGGGTCAGCCCCAGCATTTT.

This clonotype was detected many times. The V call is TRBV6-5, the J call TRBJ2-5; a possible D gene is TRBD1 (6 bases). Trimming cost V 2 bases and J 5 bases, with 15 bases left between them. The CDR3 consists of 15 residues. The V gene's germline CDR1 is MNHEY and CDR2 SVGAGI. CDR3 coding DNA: TGTGCCAGCAGTTACACCCCAGGGGTAGGGGAGACCCAGTACTTC. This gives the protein CASSYTPGVGETQYF.

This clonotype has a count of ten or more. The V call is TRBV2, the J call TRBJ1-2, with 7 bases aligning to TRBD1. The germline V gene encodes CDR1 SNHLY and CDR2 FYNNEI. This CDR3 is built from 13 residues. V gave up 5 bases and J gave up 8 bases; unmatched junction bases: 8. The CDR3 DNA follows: TGTGCCAGCAGTCCACAGGGGCCAGAGGGCTACACCTTC. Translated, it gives CASSPQGPEGYTF.

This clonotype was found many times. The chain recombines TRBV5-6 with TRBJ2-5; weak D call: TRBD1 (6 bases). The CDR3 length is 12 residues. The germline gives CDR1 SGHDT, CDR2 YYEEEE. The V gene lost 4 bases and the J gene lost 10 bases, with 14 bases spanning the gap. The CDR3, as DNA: TGTGCCAGCAGCCTTCGGGACATCCTCCAGTACTTC. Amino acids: CASSLRDILQYF.

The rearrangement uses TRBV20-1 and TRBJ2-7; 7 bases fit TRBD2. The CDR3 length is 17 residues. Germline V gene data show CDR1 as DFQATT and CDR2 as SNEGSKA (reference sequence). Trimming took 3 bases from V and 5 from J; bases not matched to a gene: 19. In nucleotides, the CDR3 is TGCAGTGCTAGTTTCCCCGCCGGACTAGTGGGAGTGGACGAGCAGTACTTC. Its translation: CSASFPAGLVGVDEQYF.

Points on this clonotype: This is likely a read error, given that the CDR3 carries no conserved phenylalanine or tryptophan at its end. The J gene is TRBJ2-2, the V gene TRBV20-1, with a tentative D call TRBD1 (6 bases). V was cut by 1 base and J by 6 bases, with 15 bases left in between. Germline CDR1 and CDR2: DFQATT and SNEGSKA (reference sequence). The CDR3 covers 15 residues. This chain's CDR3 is CSARVGAVKAGELFL. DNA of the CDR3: TGCAGTGCTAGAGTGGGGGCTGTTAAAGCCGGGGAGCTGTTTCTT.

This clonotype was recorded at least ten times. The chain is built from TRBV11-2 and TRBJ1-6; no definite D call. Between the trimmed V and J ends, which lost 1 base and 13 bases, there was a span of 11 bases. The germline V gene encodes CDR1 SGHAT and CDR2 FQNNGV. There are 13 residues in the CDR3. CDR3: CASSLGRGRPLHF. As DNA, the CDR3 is TGTGCCAGCAGCTTAGGGCGGGGTCGGCCCCTCCACTTT.

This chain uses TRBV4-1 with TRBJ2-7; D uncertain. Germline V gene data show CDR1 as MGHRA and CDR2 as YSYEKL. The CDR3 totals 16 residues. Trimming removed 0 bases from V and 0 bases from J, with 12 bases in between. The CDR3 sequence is CASSQDLPLPSYEQYF. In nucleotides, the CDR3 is TGCGCCAGCAGCCAAGACTTGCCATTGCCCTCCTACGAGCAGTACTTC.

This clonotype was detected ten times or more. The CDR3 coding sequence is TGTGCCAGCAGCTTTTATAGGACCGAAGCTTTCTTT. Translation: CASSFYRTEAFF. J is TRBJ1-1 and V is TRBV7-9, with D uncertain. The CDR3 covers 12 residues. V lost 3 bases and J 8 bases, leaving 10 bases between the germline ends. CDR1 and CDR2 from the germline V gene are SEHNR and FQNEAQ (reference sequence).

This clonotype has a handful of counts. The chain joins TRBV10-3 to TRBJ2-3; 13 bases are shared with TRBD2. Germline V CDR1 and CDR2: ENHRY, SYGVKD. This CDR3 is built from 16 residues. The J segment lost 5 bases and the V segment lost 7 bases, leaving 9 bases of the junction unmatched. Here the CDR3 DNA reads TGTGCCATCACCGCTACTAGCGGGGGGGCCGAAGATACGCAGTATTTT. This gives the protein CAITATSGGAEDTQYF.

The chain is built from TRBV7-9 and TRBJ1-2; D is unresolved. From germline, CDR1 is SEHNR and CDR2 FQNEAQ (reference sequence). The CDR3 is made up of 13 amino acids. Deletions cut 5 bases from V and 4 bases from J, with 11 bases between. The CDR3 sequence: CASSTGFVYGYTF. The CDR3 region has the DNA TGTGCCAGCAGCACCGGTTTTGTCTATGGCTACACCTTC.

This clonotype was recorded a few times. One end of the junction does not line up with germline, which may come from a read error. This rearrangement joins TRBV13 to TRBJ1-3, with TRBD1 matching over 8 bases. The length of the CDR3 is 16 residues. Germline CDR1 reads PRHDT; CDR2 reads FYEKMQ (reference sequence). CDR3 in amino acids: CASNLTPGGFGNTIYF. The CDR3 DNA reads TGTGCCAGCAACTTAACTCCAGGGGGCTTTGGAAACACCATATATTTT. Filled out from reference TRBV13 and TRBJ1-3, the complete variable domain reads AAGVIQSPRHLIKEKRETATLKCYPIPRHDTVYWYQQGPGQDPQFLISFYEKMQSDKGSIPDRFSAQQFSDYHSELNMSSLELGDSALYFCASNLTPGGFGNTIYFGEGSWLTVV.

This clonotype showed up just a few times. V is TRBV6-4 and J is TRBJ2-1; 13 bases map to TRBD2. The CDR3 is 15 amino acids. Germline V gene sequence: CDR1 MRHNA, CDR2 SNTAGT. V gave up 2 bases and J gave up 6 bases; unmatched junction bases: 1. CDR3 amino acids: CASSDGTSGANEQFF. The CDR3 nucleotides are TGTGCCAGCAGTGACGGGACTAGCGGGGCCAATGAGCAGTTCTTC.

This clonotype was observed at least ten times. CDR3 DNA: TGTGCCAGCAGCGTAGGGGGGGGAAGATACGAGCAGTACTTC. This codes for CASSVGGGRYEQYF. V gene TRBV9 combines with J gene TRBJ2-7, with 7 nucleotides matching TRBD2. The CDR3 has 14 amino acids. J gave up 4 bases and V 0 bases, and 4 bases lay outside the gene matches. CDR1 is SGDLS and CDR2 is YYNGEE in the germline V gene.